This is a list of T cell receptor beta chains from one sample in a study of blood T cell repertoires in COVID-19. Assay: immunoSEQ multiplex PCR; the TCRdb copy retains only in-frame clones and omits some. The data hold a few hundred thousand clones, with over 75% observed a single time. The sample was PBMCs or T cells enriched from blood (not recorded which). The receptor set was obtained from a man aged 25 to 45 who had recovered from COVID-19. Both conserved end residues are part of each CDR3. D genes are given only for firm matches. For some rows the clone size is stated as once, few or many, or as a class when expanded; others skip it.

V gene	clone size	J gene	D gene	CDR3 protein	CDR3 DNA
TRBV27	.	TRBJ1-3	.	CASSLRETGNTIYF	TGTGCCAGCAGTTTACGAGAAACTGGAAACACCATATATTTT
TRBV24-1	.	TRBJ2-3	TRBD1	CATSHKGGTGTDTQYF	TGTGCCACCAGCCATAAGGGTGGGACAGGGACCGATACGCAGTATTTT
TRBV6-2/TRBV6-3	.	TRBJ2-1	TRBD2	CASSTGLAGFYNEQFF	TGTGCCAGCAGTACGGGACTAGCGGGGTTCTACAATGAGCAGTTCTTC
TRBV27	.	TRBJ1-2	TRBD1	CASSRTGSYGYTF	TGTGCCAGCAGTAGGACAGGCTCCTATGGCTACACCTTC
TRBV5-1	.	TRBJ1-4	TRBD1	CASSLQTGNNEKLFF	TGCGCCAGCAGCTTACAGACAGGGAATAATGAAAAACTGTTTTTT
TRBV11-2	.	TRBJ2-1	TRBD2	CASSLSVGGVNEQFF	TGTGCCAGCAGCTTATCCGTGGGGGGGGTCAATGAGCAGTTCTTC
TRBV7-2	.	TRBJ2-3	TRBD1	CASSSTGGRGTDTQYF	TGTGCCAGCAGCTCGACAGGGGGAAGGGGCACAGATACGCAGTATTTT
TRBV11-2	.	TRBJ1-1	TRBD1	CASSPYRDRYMNTEAFF	TGTGCCAGCAGCCCGTACCGGGACAGATACATGAACACTGAAGCTTTCTTT
TRBV29-1	.	TRBJ2-2	.	CSVDETGELFF	TGCAGCGTTGATGAGACCGGGGAGCTGTTTTTT
TRBV6-6	.	TRBJ2-3	.	CASSYFSTSTDTQYF	TGTGCCAGCAGTTACTTTAGCACCAGCACAGATACGCAGTATTTT
TRBV10-3	.	TRBJ1-1	TRBD1	CAISPTGGRTEAFF	TGTGCCATCAGCCCTACAGGGGGAAGGACTGAAGCTTTCTTT
TRBV7-3	.	TRBJ2-5	.	CASSRGTPQETQYF	TGTGCCAGCAGCCGCGGGACTCCCCAAGAGACCCAGTACTTC
TRBV19	.	TRBJ1-3	TRBD1	CASSTGQSSGNTIYF	TGTGCCAGTAGTACGGGACAGAGCTCTGGAAACACCATATATTTT
TRBV27	.	TRBJ1-4	.	CASSLLFRAGGHEKLFF	TGTGCCAGCAGTTTATTGTTTCGCGCGGGGGGACACGAAAAACTGTTTTTT
TRBV25-1	few	TRBJ1-4	.	CASSELTGNNEKLFF	TGTGCCAGCAGTGAATTGACAGGAAATAATGAAAAACTGTTTTTT
TRBV5-8	.	TRBJ2-1	.	CASSLAQRSYNEQFF	TGTGCCAGCAGCTTGGCCCAGCGCTCCTACAATGAGCAGTTCTTC
TRBV15	.	TRBJ1-3	TRBD1	CATRRDRGSGNTIYF	TGTGCCACCAGGAGAGACAGGGGCTCTGGAAACACCATATATTTT
TRBV5-6	.	TRBJ2-2	TRBD1	CASSYGQDDTGELFF	TGTGCCAGCAGCTACGGACAGGACGACACCGGGGAGCTGTTTTTT
TRBV29-1	few	TRBJ2-1	.	CSVGGRGSNEQFF	TGCAGCGTCGGAGGCAGGGGAAGCAATGAGCAGTTCTTC
TRBV21-1	.	TRBJ1-1	.	CASSKVGQGPHVRNTEAFF	TGTGCCAGCAGCAAAGTTGGGCAGGGCCCTCACGTCCGGAACACTGAAGCTTTCTTT
TRBV5-6	.	TRBJ1-5	.	CASSYNRASYQPQHF	TGTGCCAGCAGCTACAACAGGGCGTCGTATCAGCCCCAGCATTTT
TRBV7-2	.	TRBJ1-5	.	CASSLTAGPRYSNQPQHF	TGTGCCAGCAGCTTGACGGCAGGGCCCCGATATAGCAATCAGCCCCAGCATTTT
TRBV19	.	TRBJ1-5	.	CASISTGWNQPQHF	TGTGCCAGTATTTCTACAGGGTGGAATCAGCCCCAGCATTTT
TRBV5-6	once	TRBJ2-2	.	CASSLFVGQGNTGELFF	TGTGCCAGCAGCTTGTTCGTAGGGCAGGGAAACACCGGGGAGCTGTTTTTT
TRBV9	.	TRBJ2-1	.	CASSVSGGSFNEQFF	TGTGCCAGCAGCGTCTCGGGGGGCTCGTTTAATGAGCAGTTCTTC
TRBV30	.	TRBJ1-5	TRBD1	CAWSTGTGGGQPQHF	TGTGCCTGGAGTACCGGGACAGGGGGCGGGCAGCCCCAGCATTTT
TRBV7-9	many	TRBJ1-1	.	CASSWDTGTGEAFF	TGTGCCAGCAGCTGGGACACGGGAACGGGTGAAGCTTTCTTT
TRBV5-1	.	TRBJ1-1	.	CASSPNSRTEAFF	TGCGCCAGCAGCCCCAACAGCCGCACTGAAGCTTTCTTT
TRBV5-1	.	TRBJ1-2	TRBD1	CASATTGGARDGYTF	TGCGCCAGCGCAACTACAGGGGGCGCGCGTGATGGCTACACCTTC
TRBV6-2/TRBV6-3	.	TRBJ2-7	.	CASSNGMGEQYF	TGTGCCAGCAGCAACGGGATGGGTGAGCAGTACTTC
TRBV30	.	TRBJ1-1	TRBD1	CAWSVEGTGYSEAFF	TGTGCCTGGAGTGTAGAGGGGACAGGGTACTCTGAAGCTTTCTTT
TRBV27	.	TRBJ1-5	TRBD1	CASSLGTGNQPQHF	TGTGCCAGCAGTTTAGGGACAGGGAATCAGCCCCAGCATTTT
TRBV19	once	TRBJ1-2	TRBD1	CASSMRGRAYGYTF	TGTGCCAGTAGTATGAGGGGGCGAGCCTATGGCTACACCTTC